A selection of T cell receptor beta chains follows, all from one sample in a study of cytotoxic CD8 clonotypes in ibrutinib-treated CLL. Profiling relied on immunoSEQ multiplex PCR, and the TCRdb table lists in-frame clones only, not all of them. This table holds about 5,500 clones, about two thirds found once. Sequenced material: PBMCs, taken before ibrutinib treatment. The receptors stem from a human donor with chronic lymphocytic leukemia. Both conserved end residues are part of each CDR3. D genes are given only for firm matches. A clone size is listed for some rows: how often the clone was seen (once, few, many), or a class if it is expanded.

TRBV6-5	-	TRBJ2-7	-	CASSAQGRGYEQYF	TGTGCCAGCAGTGCACAGGGGAGGGGCTACGAGCAGTACTTC
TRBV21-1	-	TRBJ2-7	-	CASSKGEGASSYEQYF	TGTGCCAGCAGCAAAGGAGAGGGGGCAAGCTCCTACGAGCAGTACTTC
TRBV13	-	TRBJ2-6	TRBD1	CASSIGTAGANVLTF	TGTGCCAGCAGCATCGGGACAGCGGGGGCCAACGTCCTGACTTTC
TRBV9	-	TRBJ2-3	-	CASSVDSSSTDTQYF	TGTGCCAGCAGCGTAGATTCTAGTTCCACAGATACGCAGTATTTT
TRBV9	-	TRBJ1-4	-	CASSVDQGGVEKLFF	TGTGCCAGCAGCGTAGATCAAGGTGGCGTTGAAAAACTGTTTTTT
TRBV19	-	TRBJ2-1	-	CASSIVLGGSYNEQFF	TGTGCCAGTAGTATAGTGTTGGGGGGCTCCTACAATGAGCAGTTCTTC
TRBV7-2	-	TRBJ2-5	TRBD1	CASSKGTGPQETQYF	TGTGCCAGCAGCAAGGGGACAGGTCCTCAAGAGACCCAGTACTTC
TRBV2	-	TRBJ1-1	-	CASSPQLEGGAFF	TGTGCCAGCTCTCCCCAGTTAGAGGGGGGAGCTTTCTTT
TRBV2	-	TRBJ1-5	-	CASSVVDGQPQHF	TGTGCCAGCAGTGTGGTAGATGGGCAGCCCCAGCATTTT
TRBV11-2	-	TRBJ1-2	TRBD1	CASSYQTGAAYGYTF	TGTGCCAGCAGTTACCAAACAGGGGCCGCATATGGCTACACCTTC
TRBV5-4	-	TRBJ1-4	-	CASSPDTANEKLFF	TGTGCCAGCAGCCCTGACACGGCTAATGAAAAACTGTTTTTT
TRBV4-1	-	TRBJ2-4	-	CASSQPLYDIAKNIQYF	TGCGCCAGCAGCCAGCCCCTATATGACATAGCCAAAAACATTCAGTACTTC
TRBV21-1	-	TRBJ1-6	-	CASSAGSRTNSPLHF	TGTGCCAGCAGCGCCGGGAGTCGGACTAATTCACCCCTCCACTTT
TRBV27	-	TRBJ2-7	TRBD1	CASSWTGEAREQYF	TGTGCCAGCAGTTGGACAGGGGAAGCCAGGGAGCAGTACTTC
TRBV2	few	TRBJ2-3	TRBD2	CASNPSGAWDTQYF	TGTGCCAGCAATCCTAGCGGGGCCTGGGATACGCAGTATTTT
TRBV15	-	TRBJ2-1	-	CATSRENPSRNEQFF	TGTGCCACCAGCAGAGAAAACCCCTCACGGAATGAGCAGTTCTTC
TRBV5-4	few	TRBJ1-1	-	CASSFPGITEAFF	TGTGCCAGCAGCTTTCCGGGGATAACTGAAGCTTTCTTT
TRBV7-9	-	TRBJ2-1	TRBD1	CASSDRGDRGTENEQFF	TGTGCCAGCAGCGACAGGGGGGACAGGGGGACCGAGAATGAGCAGTTCTTC
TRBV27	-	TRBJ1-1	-	CASQRRAGGMEGGTEAFF	TGTGCCAGCCAGAGACGGGCCGGGGGGATGGAGGGCGGCACTGAAGCTTTCTTT
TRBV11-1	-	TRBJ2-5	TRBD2	CASSHPGGETQYF	TGTGCCAGCAGCCATCCGGGGGGGGAGACCCAGTACTTC
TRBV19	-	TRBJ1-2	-	CASTLTGVGNYGYTF	TGTGCCAGTACCCTCACGGGGGTAGGGAACTATGGCTACACCTTC
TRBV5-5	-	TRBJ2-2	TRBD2	CASSFSGGANTGELFF	TGTGCCAGCAGCTTTAGCGGGGGCGCGAACACCGGGGAGCTGTTTTTT
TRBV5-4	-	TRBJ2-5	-	CASSLGTRVQETQYF	TGTGCCAGCAGCTTGGGCACAAGAGTACAAGAGACCCAGTACTTC
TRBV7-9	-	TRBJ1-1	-	CASSLYEGGAMNTEAFF	TGTGCCAGCAGCCTCTACGAGGGGGGCGCGATGAACACTGAAGCTTTCTTT
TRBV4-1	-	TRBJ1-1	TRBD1	CASSQDRTGGFPTEAFF	TGCGCCAGCAGCCAAGATAGGACAGGGGGCTTCCCCACTGAAGCTTTCTTT
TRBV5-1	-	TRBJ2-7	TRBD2	CASSQRLAGASSYEQYF	TGCGCCAGCTCCCAGCGGCTAGCGGGGGCCTCCTCCTACGAGCAGTACTTC
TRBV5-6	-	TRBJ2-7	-	CASSPSSSYEQYF	TGTGCCAGCAGCCCTTCTAGTTCCTACGAGCAGTACTTC
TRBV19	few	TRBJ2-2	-	CASSTGTGELFF	TGTGCCAGTAGTACAGGCACCGGGGAGCTGTTTTTT
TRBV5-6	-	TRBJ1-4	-	CASSSWTREAEKLFF	TGTGCCAGCAGCTCTTGGACCCGGGAGGCAGAAAAACTGTTTTTT
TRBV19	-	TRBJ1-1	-	CASSRGGLDTEAFF	TGTGCCAGTAGTAGGGGAGGGTTGGACACTGAAGCTTTCTTT
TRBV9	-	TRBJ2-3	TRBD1	CASSSYLPRGGQGTDTQYF	TGTGCCAGCAGCTCTTACCTACCCCGGGGGGGACAGGGGACAGATACGCAGTATTTT
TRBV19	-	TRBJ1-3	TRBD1	CASSMMDRAGNTIYF	TGTGCCAGTAGTATGATGGACAGGGCTGGAAACACCATATATTTT
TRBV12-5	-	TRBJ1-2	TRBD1	CASGLVRTGWVVDGYTF	TGTGCTAGTGGTTTGGTACGGACAGGGTGGGTTGTAGATGGCTACACCTTC
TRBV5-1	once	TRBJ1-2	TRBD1	CASSLMGQGDYGYTF	TGCGCCAGCAGCTTGATGGGACAGGGGGACTATGGCTACACCTTC
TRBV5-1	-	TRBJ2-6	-	CASSLAGLSGANVLTF	TGCGCCAGCAGCTTGGCAGGGCTCTCTGGGGCCAACGTCCTGACTTTC
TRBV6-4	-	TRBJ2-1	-	CASSDSGGVGDEQFF	TGTGCCAGCAGTGACTCTGGGGGCGTCGGCGATGAGCAGTTCTTC
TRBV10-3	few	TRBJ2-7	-	CAISESGGAPYEQYF	TGTGCCATCAGTGAGTCAGGTGGCGCTCCCTACGAGCAGTACTTC
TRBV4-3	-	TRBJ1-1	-	CASSLSSLNTEAFF	TGCGCCAGCAGCCTCAGTAGCTTGAACACTGAAGCTTTCTTT
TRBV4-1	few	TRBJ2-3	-	CASSPRGRVADTQYF	TGCGCCAGCAGCCCCCGTGGCAGGGTGGCAGATACGCAGTATTTT
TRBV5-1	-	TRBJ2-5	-	CASSLEAVETQYF	TGCGCCAGCAGCTTGGAGGCAGTTGAGACCCAGTACTTC
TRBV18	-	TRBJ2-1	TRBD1	CASSRQGSKYNEQFF	TGTGCCAGCTCCCGACAGGGTTCTAAGTACAATGAGCAGTTCTTC
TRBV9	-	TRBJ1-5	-	CASSVSGDEGTQHF	TGTGCCAGCAGCGTATCGGGTGACGAGGGGACCCAGCATTTT
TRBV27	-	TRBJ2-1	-	CASSPARTTYNEQFF	TGTGCCAGCAGTCCCGCCCGGACTACCTACAATGAGCAGTTCTTC
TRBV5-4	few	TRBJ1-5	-	CASSRENQPQHF	TGTGCCAGCAGCCGGGAGAACCAGCCCCAGCATTTT
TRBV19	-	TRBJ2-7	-	CASRPHLGGHYEQYF	TGTGCCAGTAGGCCCCACTTGGGGGGTCATTACGAGCAGTACTTC
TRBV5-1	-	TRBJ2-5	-	CASSGSQETQYF	TGCGCCAGCAGCGGATCCCAAGAGACCCAGTACTTC
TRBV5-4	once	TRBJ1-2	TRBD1	CASSWTGWAYGYTF	TGTGCCAGCAGCTGGACAGGGTGGGCCTATGGCTACACCTTC
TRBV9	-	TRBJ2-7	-	CASSVTGAYEQYF	TGTGCCAGCAGCGTAACGGGGGCCTACGAGCAGTACTTC
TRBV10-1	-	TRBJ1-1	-	CASSGTPDTEAFF	TGCGCCAGCTCCGGGACACCCGACACTGAAGCTTTCTTT
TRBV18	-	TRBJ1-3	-	CASSPDALNTIYF	TGTGCCAGCTCACCGGACGCTTTAAACACCATATATTTT
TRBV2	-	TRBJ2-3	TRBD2	CASIGTNVADTQYF	TGTGCCAGCATTGGGACTAATGTAGCAGATACGCAGTATTTT
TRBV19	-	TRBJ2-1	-	CASRLADSYNEQFF	TGTGCCAGTAGGCTAGCAGACTCCTACAATGAGCAGTTCTTC
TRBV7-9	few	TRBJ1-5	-	CASSYEFSNQPQHF	TGTGCCAGCAGTTACGAGTTTAGCAATCAGCCCCAGCATTTT
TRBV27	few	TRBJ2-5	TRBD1	CASSHGTGGKETQYF	TGTGCCAGCAGCCACGGGACAGGGGGTAAAGAGACCCAGTACTTC